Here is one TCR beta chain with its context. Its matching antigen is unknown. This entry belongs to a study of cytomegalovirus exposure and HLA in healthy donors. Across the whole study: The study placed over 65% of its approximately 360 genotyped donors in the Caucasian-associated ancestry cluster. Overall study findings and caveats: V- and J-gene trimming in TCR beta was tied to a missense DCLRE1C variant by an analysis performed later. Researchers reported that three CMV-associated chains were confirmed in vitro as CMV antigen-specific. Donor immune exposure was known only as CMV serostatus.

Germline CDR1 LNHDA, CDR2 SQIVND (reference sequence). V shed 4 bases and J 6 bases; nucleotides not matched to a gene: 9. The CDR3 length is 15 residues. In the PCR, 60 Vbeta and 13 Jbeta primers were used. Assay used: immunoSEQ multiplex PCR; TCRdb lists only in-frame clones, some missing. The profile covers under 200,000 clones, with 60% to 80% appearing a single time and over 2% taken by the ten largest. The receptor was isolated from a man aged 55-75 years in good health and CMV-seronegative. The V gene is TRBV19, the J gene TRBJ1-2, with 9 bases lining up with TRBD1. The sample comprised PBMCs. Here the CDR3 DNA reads TGTGCCAGTAGTACCGTACAGGGGGCTCGGAATGGCTACACCTTC. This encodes CASSTVQGARNGYTF.